Described below is a single T cell receptor (beta chain) sequence and its context. This record belongs to a study of CD8+ T cells in alopecia areata. Study background: Each day, treated patients took oral tofacitinib twice, at 5 to 10 mg per dose.

The treatment here: oral pan-JAK inhibitor, 5-10 mg twice daily. Researchers picked out CD4+ and CD8+ T cells from PBMCs by sorting. CDR1 and CDR2 (germline): DFQATT, SNEGSKA (reference sequence). The CDR3 covers 11 residues. V was shortened by 3 bases and J by 4 bases, with 5 bases between the two germline ends. TCR sequencing used cDNA made by reverse transcription of extracted RNA. TCRdb's copy holds only in-frame clones and misses some; the assay was immunoSEQ multiplex PCR. The sample has under 200,000 clones, approximately 57% seen once. The sequence came from a human donor with alopecia areata. Here the sequenced sample was CD4+ T cells sorted from blood, taken at week 24, from a patient treated with tofacitinib. The chain employs TRBV20-1 and TRBJ2-3; no definite D call. The chain's CDR3 is CSASLSDTQYF. CDR3 in DNA: TGCAGTGCTAGCTTATCAGATACGCAGTATTTT.